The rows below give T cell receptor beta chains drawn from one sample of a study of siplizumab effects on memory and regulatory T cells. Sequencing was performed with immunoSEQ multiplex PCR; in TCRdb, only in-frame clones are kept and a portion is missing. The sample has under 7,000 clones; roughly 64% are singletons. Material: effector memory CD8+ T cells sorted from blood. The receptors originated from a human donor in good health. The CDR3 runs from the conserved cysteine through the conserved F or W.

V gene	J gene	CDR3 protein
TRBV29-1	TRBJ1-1	CSGRAAEGTEAFF
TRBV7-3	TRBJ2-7	CASSLYGGPYEQYF
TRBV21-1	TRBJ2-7	CASSKREPAAPWQYF
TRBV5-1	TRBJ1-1	CASSLGYGGGDTEAFF
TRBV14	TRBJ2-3	CASSQDRTGISTDTQYF
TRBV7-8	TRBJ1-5	CASSLGGQGDQPQHF
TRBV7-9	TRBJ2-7	CASSLGQNEQYF
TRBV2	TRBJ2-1	CASSDGVSYNEQFF
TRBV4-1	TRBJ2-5	CASSQFWGETQYF
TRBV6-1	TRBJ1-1	CASSPHGEGYTEAFF
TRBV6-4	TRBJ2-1	CASSDSSGGLNEQFF
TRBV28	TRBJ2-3	CASSSGLGQYF
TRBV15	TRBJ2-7	CATSREEVNEQYF
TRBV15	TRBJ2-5	CATSRGIGGGETQYF
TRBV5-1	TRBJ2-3	CASSLAQGEADTQYF
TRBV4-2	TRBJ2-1	CASSRGGTSYNEQFF
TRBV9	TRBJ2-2	CASSWTGGTGELFF
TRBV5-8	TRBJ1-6	CASSQSTQGFNSPLHF
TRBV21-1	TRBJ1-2	CASTQSGVVNYGYTF
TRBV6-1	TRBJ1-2	CASKSGDGHGYTF
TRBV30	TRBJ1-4	CAWSIRQVNEKLFF
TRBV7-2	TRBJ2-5	CASSPNFHFTETQYF
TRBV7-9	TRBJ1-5	CASSELTGDQPQHF
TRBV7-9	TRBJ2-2	CASSLPAGGPGGELFF
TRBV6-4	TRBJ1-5	CASSDSEDQPQHF
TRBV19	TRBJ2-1	CASSILEPRGASYNEQFF
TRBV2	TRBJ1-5	CASSPWGEGNQPQHF